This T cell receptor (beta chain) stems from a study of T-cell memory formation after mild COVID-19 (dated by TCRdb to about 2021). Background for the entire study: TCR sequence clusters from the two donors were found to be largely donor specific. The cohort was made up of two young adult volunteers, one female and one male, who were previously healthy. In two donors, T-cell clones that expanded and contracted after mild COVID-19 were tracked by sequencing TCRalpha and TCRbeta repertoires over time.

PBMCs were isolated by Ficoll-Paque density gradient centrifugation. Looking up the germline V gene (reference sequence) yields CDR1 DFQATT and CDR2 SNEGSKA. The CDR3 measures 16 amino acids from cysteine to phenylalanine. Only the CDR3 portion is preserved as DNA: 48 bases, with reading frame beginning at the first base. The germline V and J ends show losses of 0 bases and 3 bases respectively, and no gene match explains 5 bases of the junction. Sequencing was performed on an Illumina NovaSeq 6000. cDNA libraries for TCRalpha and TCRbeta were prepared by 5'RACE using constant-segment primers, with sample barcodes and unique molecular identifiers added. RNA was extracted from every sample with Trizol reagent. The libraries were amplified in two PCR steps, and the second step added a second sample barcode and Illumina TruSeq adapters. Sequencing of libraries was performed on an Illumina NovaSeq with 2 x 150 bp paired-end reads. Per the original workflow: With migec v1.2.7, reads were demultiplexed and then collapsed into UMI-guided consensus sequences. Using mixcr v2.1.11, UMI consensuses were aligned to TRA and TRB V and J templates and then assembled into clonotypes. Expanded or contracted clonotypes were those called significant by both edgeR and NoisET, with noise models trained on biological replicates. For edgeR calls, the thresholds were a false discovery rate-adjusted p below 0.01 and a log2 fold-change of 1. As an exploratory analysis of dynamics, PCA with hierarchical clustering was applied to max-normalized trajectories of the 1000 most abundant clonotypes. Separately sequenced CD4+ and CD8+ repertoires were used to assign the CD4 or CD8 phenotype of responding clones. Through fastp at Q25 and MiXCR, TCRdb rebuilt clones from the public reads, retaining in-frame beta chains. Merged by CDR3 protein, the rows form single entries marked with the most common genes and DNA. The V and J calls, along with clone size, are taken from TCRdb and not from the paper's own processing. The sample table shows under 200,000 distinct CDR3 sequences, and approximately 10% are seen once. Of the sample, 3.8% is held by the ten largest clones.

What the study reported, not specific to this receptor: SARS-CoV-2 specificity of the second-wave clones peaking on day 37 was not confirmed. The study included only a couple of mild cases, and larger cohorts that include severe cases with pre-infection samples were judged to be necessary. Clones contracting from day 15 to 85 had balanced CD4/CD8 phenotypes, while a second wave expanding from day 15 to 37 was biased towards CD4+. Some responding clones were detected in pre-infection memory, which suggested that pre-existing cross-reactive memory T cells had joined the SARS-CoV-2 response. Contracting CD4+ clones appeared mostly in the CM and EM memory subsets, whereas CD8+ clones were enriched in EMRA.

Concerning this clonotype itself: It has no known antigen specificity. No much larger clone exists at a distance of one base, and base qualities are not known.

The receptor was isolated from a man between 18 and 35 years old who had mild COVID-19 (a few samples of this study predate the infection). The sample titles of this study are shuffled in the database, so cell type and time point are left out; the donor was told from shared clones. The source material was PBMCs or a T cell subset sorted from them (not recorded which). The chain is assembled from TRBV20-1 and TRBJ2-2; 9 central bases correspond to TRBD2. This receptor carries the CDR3 CSARDRTSADTGELFF. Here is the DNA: TGCAGTGCTAGAGATCGGACTAGCGCAGACACCGGGGAGCTGTTTTTT.